This record covers a single TCR beta chain. The target antigen is unknown. The sample comes from a study of T cell responses to AZD1222 COVID-19 vaccine. Regarding the study as a whole: Spike-specific TCR breadth and depth went up after people got two AZD1222 doses. The span of vaccine-associated CD4 TCRs extended across spike, with dominance at 160-218 and 743-854.

This CDR3 region has 13 residues. The J segment lost 5 bases and the V segment lost 7 bases, leaving 9 bases of the junction unmatched. Germline V lookup: CDR1 SQVTM, CDR2 ANQGSEA. Produced via immunoSEQ multiplex PCR; TCRdb's table is partial and in-frame only. The top ten hold over 15% of the sample, which has about 150,000 clones, roughly 90% seen once. This TCR came from an adult in good health. Source: peripheral blood, taken on day 0 of AZD1222 vaccination. The chain couples TRBV29-1 to TRBJ2-5; 8 bases are shared with TRBD2. This chain's CDR3 is CSASRGAGETQYF. The CDR3 nucleotides read TGCAGCGCGTCGCGGGGGGCCGGGGAGACCCAGTACTTC.